This TCR beta chain was observed in a study of blood T cell repertoires in COVID-19. The wider study: Some COVID-19 samples were acute and others convalescent; all came from the United States, Italy and Spain. PBMCs, B-cell-depleted T cells, or T cells were the source of the cDNA or gDNA that made up the material.

This CDR3 has 14 residues. Trimming cost V 5 bases and J 7 bases; bases outside gene matches: 9. Germline CDR1 SGHTA, CDR2 FQGTGA. The cohort comprised adults aged 18 to 89 years residing in approximately 25 US areas. Self-reported history from a screening survey and questionnaire set each donor's cohort. The protocol was immunoSEQ multiplex PCR, while the TCRdb copy is restricted to in-frame clones and leaves out a portion. The sample shows roughly 240,000 clones, approximately 83% of them seen only once. The chain recombines TRBV7-3 with TRBJ1-2; 8 positions match TRBD1. Material: PBMCs or T cells enriched from blood (not recorded which). This clonotype was obtained from a woman aged 40 to 50 who had been exposed to COVID-19. CDR3 residues: CASSLSGQDSGYTF. CDR3 nucleotides: TGTGCCAGCAGCCTGTCGGGACAGGATAGTGGCTACACCTTC. Full variable domain (missing parts from reference TRBV7-3 and TRBJ1-2): GAGVSQTPSNKVTEKGKYVELRCDPISGHTALYWYRQSLGQGPEFLIYFQGTGAADDSGLPNDRFFAVRPEGSVSTLKIQRTERGDSAVYLCASSLSGQDSGYTFGSGTRLTVV.